Sequencing of this TCR beta chain was carried out in a study of blood T cells in healthy people across ages. Study findings and constraints: Higher naive T cell percentage went strongly together with higher TCR beta diversity.

Combining a sample-barcoded 5' primer with a J-beta primer mix, a second PCR ran for roughly 7 to 12 cycles. TCRdb itself ran the 5' RACE reads through MiXCR, one entry per CDR3 protein. The sample records approximately 960,000 distinct CDR3 sequences, 25% to 30% being singletons. This CDR3 comprises 14 residues. V lost 8 bases to trimming and J lost 0 bases, with 10 bases between them. Per germline, CDR1 SGHTA and CDR2 FQGTGA. This clonotype was counted once. Its target is unknown. Approximately 9.6 milliliters of peripheral blood were drawn from each donor into EDTA-treated tubes. Total RNA was isolated from each sample in quantities of at least 5.5 micrograms. These sequences were also reported in another study, on T cells of mothers and their children. Per that paper: For the second PCR, the M1S primer put in sample barcodes and 2-4 random nucleotides.

The chain joins TRBV7-3 to TRBJ2-2; D might be TRBD2 (5 bases). The sequence came from a woman aged 40 to 50 in good health. The material sequenced was blood. The CDR3 spells CASQLDPNTGELFF. In DNA, the CDR3 is TGTGCCAGCCAACTAGATCCGAACACCGGGGAGCTGTTTTTT.